This TCR beta chain was retrieved from a study of blood T cell repertoires in COVID-19. Generated by immunoSEQ multiplex PCR, the TCRdb table keeps only in-frame clones and is missing some. The sample holds 250,000 to 300,000 clones, about 76% seen once. J was trimmed by 5 bases and V by 8 bases; bases with no gene match: 13. CDR1 is GTSNPN and CDR2 is SVGIG in the germline V gene (reference sequence). The CDR3 covers 14 residues. The chain carries TRBV30 and TRBJ1-1; TRBD1 matches at 8 bases. This TCR was recovered from a woman aged 55-70 years with active or convalescent COVID-19. The sample was peripheral blood. The CDR3 region has the DNA TGTGCCCGGGATCTCGGACAGGGCGTAACTGAAGCTTTCTTT. It encodes CARDLGQGVTEAFF.